This T cell receptor beta chain originates from a study of blood T cell repertoires in COVID-19. Whole-study context: The origin of the acute and convalescent COVID-19 samples was the United States, Italy and Spain. PBMCs, B-cell-depleted T cells, or T cells were the source of the cDNA or gDNA that made up the material.

Original analysis: Amplification from reference gene primers served as the basis for estimated nucleated cell counts. The method was immunoSEQ multiplex PCR; TCRdb's version includes in-frame clones alone and lacks a portion of them. For V, J and clone size, that table is used; D and trimming come from the DNA. The sample records over 95,000 clones, approximately 90% being singletons. Germline V gene data show CDR1 as LNHDA and CDR2 as SQIVND (reference sequence). The CDR3 loop spans 14 amino acids. The V and J ends lost 3 bases and 5 bases respectively, with 13 bases between them. The receptor was isolated from a human donor with acute or convalescent COVID-19. The donor label of this sample is uncertain. This chain links TRBV19 with TRBJ1-2; D remains ambiguous. Sequencing input: peripheral blood. The CDR3 DNA sequence: TGTGCCAGTAGTATCACCCCTACCCCGTATGGCTACACCTTC. Protein product: CASSITPTPYGYTF. The variable domain in full, completed from reference TRBV19 and TRBJ1-2, reads DGGITQSPKYLFRKEGQNVTLSCEQNLNHDAMYWYRQDPGQGLRLIYYSQIVNDFQKGDIAEGYSVSREKKESFPLTVTSAQKNPTAFYLCASSITPTPYGYTFGSGTRLTVV.